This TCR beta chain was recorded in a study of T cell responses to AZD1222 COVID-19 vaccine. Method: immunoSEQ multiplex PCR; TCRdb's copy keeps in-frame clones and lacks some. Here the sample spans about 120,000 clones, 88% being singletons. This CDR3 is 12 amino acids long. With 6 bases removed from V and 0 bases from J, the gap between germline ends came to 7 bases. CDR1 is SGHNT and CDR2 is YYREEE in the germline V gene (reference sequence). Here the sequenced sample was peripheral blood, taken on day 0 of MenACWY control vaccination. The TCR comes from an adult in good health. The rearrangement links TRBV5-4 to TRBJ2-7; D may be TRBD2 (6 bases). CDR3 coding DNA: TGTGCCAGCACCGGGGGCTCCTACGAGCAGTACTTC. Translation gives CASTGGSYEQYF.